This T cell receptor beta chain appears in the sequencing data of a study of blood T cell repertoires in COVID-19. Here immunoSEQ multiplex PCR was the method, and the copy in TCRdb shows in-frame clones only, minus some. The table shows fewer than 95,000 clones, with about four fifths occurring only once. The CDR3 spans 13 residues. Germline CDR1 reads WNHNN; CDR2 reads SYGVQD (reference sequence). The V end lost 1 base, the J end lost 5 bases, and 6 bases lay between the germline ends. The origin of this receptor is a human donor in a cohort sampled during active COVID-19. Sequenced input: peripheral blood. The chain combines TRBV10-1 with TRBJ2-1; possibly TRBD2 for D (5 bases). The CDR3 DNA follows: TGCGCCAGCAGTGAGTACGGGGACAATGAGCAGTTCTTC. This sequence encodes CASSEYGDNEQFF.